The 20 T cell receptor beta chains listed next were all sequenced from one sample in a study of cytomegalovirus exposure and HLA in healthy donors. Primers for the PCR totalled 60 Vbeta and 13 Jbeta. TCRdb keeps only in-frame clones here, not all; method: immunoSEQ multiplex PCR. In the table there are about 110,000 clones, approximately 70% of which are singletons. Sequenced: PBMCs. The receptor source for this set is a man aged 40-49 years in good health and CMV-seropositive.

The chain couples TRBV4-1 to TRBJ1-2; 9 bases line up with TRBD1. With V trimmed by 2 bases and J by 8 bases, 12 bases remained unmatched. The CDR3 has 16 amino acids. Per germline, CDR1 MGHRA and CDR2 YSYEKL. The DNA for the CDR3 is TGCGCCAGCAGCCAAACTCTAGACCGGGACAGGGAAGGCTACACCTTC. This codes for CASSQTLDRDREGYTF.

The V gene is TRBV18, the J gene TRBJ2-7; D is unresolved. V was cut by 4 bases and J by 6 bases, with 13 bases left in between. This CDR3 region has 13 residues. The germline gives CDR1 KGHSH, CDR2 LQKENI. CDR3 loop: CASSLRPVGEQYV. CDR3 in DNA: TGTGCCAGCTCACTCCGGCCCGTGGGCGAGCAGTACGTC.

The chain employs TRBV28 and TRBJ2-7; TRBD1 matches at 7 bases. The CDR3 length is 14 residues. V trimming: 2 bases; J trimming: 2 bases; junction bases outside the gene matches: 3. In germline, CDR1 is MDHEN, CDR2 SYDVKM. CDR3 residues: CASSLTGAAYEQYF. Written as DNA, the CDR3 is TGTGCCAGCAGTTTAACAGGGGCTGCCTACGAGCAGTACTTC.

The chain carries TRBV27 and TRBJ2-5; D may be TRBD2 (5 bases). Looked up from germline, CDR1 is MNHEY and CDR2 is SMNVEV (reference sequence). The CDR3 contains 13 residues. Trimming left V 0 bases short and J 7 bases short, with 9 bases between. Here the CDR3 reads CASSLSGEGTQYF. The DNA of the CDR3 is TGTGCCAGCAGTTTATCGGGAGAAGGGACCCAGTACTTC.

V gene TRBV7-3 combines with J gene TRBJ2-1; 10 bases are a match to TRBD1. This CDR3 is built from 16 residues. CDR1 and CDR2 from the germline V gene are SGHTA and FQGTGA. The V gene end was trimmed by 2 bases and the J gene end by 2 bases; junction bases not matched to a gene: 3. The CDR3 loop is CASSLPGQGAYNEQFF. In DNA, the CDR3 is TGTGCCAGCAGCTTACCCGGACAGGGGGCCTACAATGAGCAGTTCTTC. Complete variable domain (other parts from reference TRBV7-3 and TRBJ2-1): GAGVSQTPSNKVTEKGKYVELRCDPISGHTALYWYRQSLGQGPEFLIYFQGTGAADDSGLPNDRFFAVRPEGSVSTLKIQRTERGDSAVYLCASSLPGQGAYNEQFFGPGTRLTVL.

The V call is TRBV9, the J call TRBJ1-2, with 7 bases lining up with TRBD1. Trimming took 2 bases from V and 2 from J; bases not matched to a gene: 9. The CDR3 totals 16 residues. Germline-derived CDR1 and CDR2 are SGDLS and YYNGEE. CDR3 DNA: TGTGCCAGCAGCGTGGATATTGGGGGACAGAACTATGGCTACACCTTC. Translation gives CASSVDIGGQNYGYTF.

Note on this clone: The germline gene is not matched at one end of the junction; a read error may be the cause. The CDR3 region has the DNA TGTGCCAGCAGCGAGGGGACTTCGGAACCCGGAGGGCAGCCCCAGAATTTT. This codes for CASSEGTSEPGGQPQNF. This chain joins TRBV9 and TRBJ1-5, with D perhaps TRBD1 (5 bases). The CDR3 extends over 17 amino acids. Germline CDR1 SGDLS, CDR2 YYNGEE.

This clone was counted once. The chain employs TRBV6-5 and TRBJ1-4; D is uncertain. V was shortened by 5 bases and J by 8 bases, with 15 bases between the two germline ends. This CDR3 is built from 14 residues. CDR1 is MNHEY, CDR2 SVGAGI, per germline. CDR3 protein: CASSEEGKREKLFF. DNA of the CDR3: TGTGCCAGCAGTGAGGAGGGAAAACGAGAAAAACTGTTTTTT.

The J gene is TRBJ1-1, the V gene TRBV27, with a tentative D call TRBD1 (5 bases). There are 13 residues in the CDR3. In germline, CDR1 is MNHEY, CDR2 SMNVEV (reference sequence). Trimming shortened V by 2 bases and J by 1 base, and 5 bases separated the two germline ends. In DNA form, the CDR3 reads TGTGCCAGCAGTTTAGACAGGAACACTGAAGCTTTCTTT. It codes for CASSLDRNTEAFF.

The rearrangement uses TRBV2 and TRBJ2-3; TRBD2 matches 8 bases. The germline V gene encodes CDR1 SNHLY and CDR2 FYNNEI. Trimming cost V 6 bases and J 5 bases; bases outside gene matches: 10. CDR3 length: 15 residues. CDR3 DNA: TGTGCCAGCAGCTCTCCGGCGGGGGGCCGAGATACGCAGTATTTT. The encoded protein is CASSSPAGGRDTQYF.

This rearrangement joins TRBV7-2 to TRBJ1-2; no definite D call. Trimming took 3 bases from V and 2 from J, leaving 7 bases between them. From germline, CDR1 is SGHTA and CDR2 FQGNSA. The CDR3 is 13 amino acids. CDR3 sequence (DNA): TGTGCCAGCAGCTTCCGGGAGAACTATGGCTACACCTTC. Encoded protein: CASSFRENYGYTF.

Comments on this clone: Other DNA sequences in the same sample also yield this CDR3. The chain uses TRBV30 and TRBJ2-5, with a tentative D call TRBD1 (5 bases). The germline V gene encodes CDR1 GTSNPN and CDR2 SVGIG (reference sequence). Trimming removed 0 bases from V and 4 bases from J, with 6 bases in between. The CDR3 has 12 amino acids. In nucleotides, the CDR3 is TGTGCCTGGAGTGTTCAGGGAGAGACCCAGTACTTC. Protein product: CAWSVQGETQYF. Using reference TRBV30 and TRBJ2-5 for the parts outside the CDR3, the full variable domain is SQTIHQWPATLVQPVGSPLSLECTVEGTSNPNLYWYRQAAGRGLQLLFYSVGIGQISSEVPQNLSASRPQDRQFILSSKKLLLSDSGFYLCAWSVQGETQYFGPGTRLLVL.

This rearrangement joins TRBV11-2 to TRBJ2-5; 7 positions agree with TRBD1. Unmatched junction bases numbered 6, after V lost 1 base and J lost 1 base. The CDR3 is 16 residues long. The germline V gene has CDR1 SGHAT and CDR2 FQNNGV. The CDR3 DNA reads TGTGCCAGCAGCTTAGTGCTAGGACAGGTCCAAGAGACCCAGTACTTC. Translated, it gives CASSLVLGQVQETQYF. The full variable domain, in which reference TRBV11-2 and TRBJ2-5 provide the parts outside the CDR3, is EAGVAQSPRYKIIEKRQSVAFWCNPISGHATLYWYQQILGQGPKLLIQFQNNGVVDDSQLPKDRFSAERLKGVDSTLKIQPAKLEDSAVYLCASSLVLGQVQETQYFGPGTRLLVL.

The chain combines TRBV15 with TRBJ2-7; 9 bases are a match to TRBD2. This CDR3 is built from 16 residues. V lost 0 bases to trimming and J lost 0 bases; unmatched junction nucleotides: 3. CDR1 is LNHNV, CDR2 YYDKDF, per germline (reference sequence). CDR3 loop: CATSRDFSGSSYEQYF. The CDR3 nucleotides read TGTGCCACCAGCAGAGACTTTAGCGGGAGCTCCTACGAGCAGTACTTC.

The chain uses TRBV5-4 and TRBJ1-4; 7 nucleotides line up with TRBD1. The CDR3 is 14 residues long. V was pared by 0 bases and J by 7 bases, with 3 bases of the junction left unmatched. Germline V gene lookup returns CDR1 SGHNT and CDR2 YYREEE (reference sequence). The CDR3 DNA sequence: TGTGCCAGCAGCTTGGGAGGGGACAGTGAAAAACTGTTTTTT. Protein: CASSLGGDSEKLFF.

The chain employs TRBV10-2 and TRBJ1-5; TRBD1 might be the D (6 bases). The germline gives CDR1 WSHSY, CDR2 SAAADI. V was trimmed by 0 bases and J by 3 bases, leaving 9 bases between them. This CDR3 is built from 15 residues. For the CDR3, the DNA is TGCGCCAGCAGTGAGTCTTGGGACACCAATCAGCCCCAGCATTTT. This translates into CASSESWDTNQPQHF.

The rearrangement joins TRBV10-3 to TRBJ1-5; perhaps TRBD1 as D (6 bases). Trimming took off 5 bases at V and 0 bases at J, with 11 bases between the two ends. This CDR3 is built from 15 residues. Germline V CDR1 and CDR2: ENHRY, SYGVKD. As DNA, the CDR3 is TGTGCCATCAGTAAGGACAGCCATAGCAATCAGCCCCAGCATTTT. Protein: CAISKDSHSNQPQHF.

The chain couples TRBV4-3 to TRBJ2-7, with a possible D match to TRBD1 (6 bases). The ends were cut back, 4 bases at V and 2 bases at J, with 15 bases in the middle. From germline, CDR1 is LGHNA and CDR2 YSLEER. The CDR3 is made up of 15 amino acids. The CDR3, as DNA: TGCGCCAGCAGCCCTCTGCCCGACAGGACCTACGAGCAGTACTTC. The encoded protein is CASSPLPDRTYEQYF.

The J gene is TRBJ1-1, the V gene TRBV5-4; weak D call: TRBD1 (6 bases). The CDR3 is 14 amino acids. CDR1 and CDR2 from the germline V gene are SGHNT and YYREEE (reference sequence). Trimming removed 3 bases from V and 1 base from J, with 10 bases in between. CDR3 loop: CASSWGQGNTEAFF. CDR3 nucleotides: TGTGCCAGCAGCTGGGGGCAGGGGAACACTGAAGCTTTCTTT.

In its sample, this clone was seen a few times. The CDR3 DNA reads as TGCAGCGTTGAAGATATGGGACAGGGGGCTTTCTTT. Its protein product is CSVEDMGQGAFF. The chain recombines TRBV29-1 with TRBJ1-1; 10 nucleotides match TRBD1. There are 12 residues in the CDR3. Looked up from germline, CDR1 is SQVTM and CDR2 is ANQGSEA. After removal of 0 bases from V and 11 bases from J, the junction contained 3 bases not matched to a gene.